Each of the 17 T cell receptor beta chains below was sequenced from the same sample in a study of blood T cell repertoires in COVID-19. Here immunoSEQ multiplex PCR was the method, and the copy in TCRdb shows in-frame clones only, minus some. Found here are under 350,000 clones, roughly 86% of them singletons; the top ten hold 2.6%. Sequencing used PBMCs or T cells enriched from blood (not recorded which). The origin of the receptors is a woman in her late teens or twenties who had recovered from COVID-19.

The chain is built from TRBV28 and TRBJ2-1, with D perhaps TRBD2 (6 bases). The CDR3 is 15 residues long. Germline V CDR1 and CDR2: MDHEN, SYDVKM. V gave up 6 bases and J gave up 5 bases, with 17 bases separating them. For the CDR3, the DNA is TGTGCCAGCAGCCCAACCGGGACTGTCAACAATGAGCAGTTCTTC. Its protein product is CASSPTGTVNNEQFF.

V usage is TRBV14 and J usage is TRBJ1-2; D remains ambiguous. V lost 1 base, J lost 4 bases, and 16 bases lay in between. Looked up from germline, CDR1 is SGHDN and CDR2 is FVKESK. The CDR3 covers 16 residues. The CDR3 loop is CASSQAPDPGGYGYTF. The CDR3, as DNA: TGTGCCAGCAGCCAAGCCCCGGACCCGGGAGGCTATGGCTACACCTTC. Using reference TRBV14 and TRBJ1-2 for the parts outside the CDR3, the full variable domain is EAGVTQFPSHSVIEKGQTVTLRCDPISGHDNLYWYRRVMGKEIKFLLHFVKESKQDESGMPNNRFLAERTGGTYSTLKVQPAELEDSGVYFCASSQAPDPGGYGYTFGSGTRLTVV.

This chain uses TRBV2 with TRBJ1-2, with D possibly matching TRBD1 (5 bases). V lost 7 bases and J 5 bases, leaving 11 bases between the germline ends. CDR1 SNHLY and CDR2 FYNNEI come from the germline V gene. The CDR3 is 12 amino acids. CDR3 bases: TGTGCCAGCACCACTGACAGTTATGGCTACACCTTC. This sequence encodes CASTTDSYGYTF.

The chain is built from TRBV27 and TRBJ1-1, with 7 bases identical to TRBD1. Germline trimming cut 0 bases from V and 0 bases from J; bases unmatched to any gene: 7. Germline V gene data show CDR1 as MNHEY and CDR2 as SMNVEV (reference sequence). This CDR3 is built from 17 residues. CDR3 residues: CASSLSPPQGVNTEAFF. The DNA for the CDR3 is TGTGCCAGCAGTTTATCGCCCCCCCAGGGGGTGAACACTGAAGCTTTCTTT.

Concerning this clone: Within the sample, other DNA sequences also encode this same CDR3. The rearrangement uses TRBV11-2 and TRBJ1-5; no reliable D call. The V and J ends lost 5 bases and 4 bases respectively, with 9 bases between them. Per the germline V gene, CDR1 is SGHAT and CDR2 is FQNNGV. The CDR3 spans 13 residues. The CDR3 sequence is CASSPGLNQPQHF. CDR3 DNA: TGTGCCAGCAGCCCCGGGTTGAATCAGCCCCAGCATTTT.

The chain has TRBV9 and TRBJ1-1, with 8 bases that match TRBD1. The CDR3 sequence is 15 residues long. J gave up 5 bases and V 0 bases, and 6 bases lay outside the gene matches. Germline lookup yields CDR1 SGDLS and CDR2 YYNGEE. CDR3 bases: TGTGCCAGCAGCGTAGCTCCACAGGGGGAGACTGAAGCTTTCTTT. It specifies CASSVAPQGETEAFF.

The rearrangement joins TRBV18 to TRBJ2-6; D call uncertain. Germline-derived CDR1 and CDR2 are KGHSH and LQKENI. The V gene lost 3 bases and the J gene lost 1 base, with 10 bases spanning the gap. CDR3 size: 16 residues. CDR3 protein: CASSPVPGSGANVLTF. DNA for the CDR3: TGTGCCAGCTCACCGGTCCCCGGGTCTGGGGCCAACGTCCTGACTTTC.

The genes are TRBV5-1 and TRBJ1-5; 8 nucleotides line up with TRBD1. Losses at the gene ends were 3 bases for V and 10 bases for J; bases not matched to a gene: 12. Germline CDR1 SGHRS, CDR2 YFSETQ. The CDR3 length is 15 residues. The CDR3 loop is CASSWSGGASSPQHF. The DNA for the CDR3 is TGCGCCAGCAGCTGGTCAGGGGGCGCGTCTTCACCCCAGCATTTT.

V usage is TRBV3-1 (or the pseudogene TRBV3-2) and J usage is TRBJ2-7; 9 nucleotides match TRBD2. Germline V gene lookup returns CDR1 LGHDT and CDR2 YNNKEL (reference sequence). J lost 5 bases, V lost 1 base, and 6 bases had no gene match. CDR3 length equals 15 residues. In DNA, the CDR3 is TGTGCCAGCAGCCAAGCGTCTAGCGGGATCAACGAGCAGTACTTC. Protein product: CASSQASSGINEQYF.

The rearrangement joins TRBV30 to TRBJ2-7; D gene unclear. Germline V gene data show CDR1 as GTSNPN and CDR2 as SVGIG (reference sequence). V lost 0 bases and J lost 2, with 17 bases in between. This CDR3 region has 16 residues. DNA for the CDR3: TGTGCCTGGAGTGTACATCGGAGTGGCAGTACCTACGAGCAGTACTTC. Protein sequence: CAWSVHRSGSTYEQYF.

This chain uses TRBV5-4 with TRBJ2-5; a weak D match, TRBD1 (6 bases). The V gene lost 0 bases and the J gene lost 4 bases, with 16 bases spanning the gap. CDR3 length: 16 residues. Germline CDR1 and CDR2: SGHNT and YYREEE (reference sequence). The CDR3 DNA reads TGTGCCAGCAGCTTGGAGGGGGACAAATCTGCAGAGACCCAGTACTTC. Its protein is CASSLEGDKSAETQYF.

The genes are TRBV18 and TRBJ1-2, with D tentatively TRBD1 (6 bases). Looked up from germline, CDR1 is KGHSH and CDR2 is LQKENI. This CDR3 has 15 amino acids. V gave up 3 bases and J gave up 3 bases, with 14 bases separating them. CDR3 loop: CASSPRPPGDYGYTF. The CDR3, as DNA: TGTGCCAGCTCACCTCGTCCCCCAGGGGACTATGGCTACACCTTC.

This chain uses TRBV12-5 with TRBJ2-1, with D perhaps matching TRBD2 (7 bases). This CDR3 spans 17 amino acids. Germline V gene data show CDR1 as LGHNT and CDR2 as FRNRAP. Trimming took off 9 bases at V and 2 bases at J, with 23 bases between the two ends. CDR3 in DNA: TGTGCTAGAGTCCCCTGGACGGGGGGCGAGACCTACAATGAGCAGTTCTTC. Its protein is CARVPWTGGETYNEQFF. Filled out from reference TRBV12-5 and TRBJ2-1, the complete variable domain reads DARVTQTPRHKVTEMGQEVTMRCQPILGHNTVFWYRQTMMQGLELLAYFRNRAPLDDSGMPKDRFSAEMPDATLATLKIQPSEPRDSAVYFCARVPWTGGETYNEQFFGPGTRLTVL.

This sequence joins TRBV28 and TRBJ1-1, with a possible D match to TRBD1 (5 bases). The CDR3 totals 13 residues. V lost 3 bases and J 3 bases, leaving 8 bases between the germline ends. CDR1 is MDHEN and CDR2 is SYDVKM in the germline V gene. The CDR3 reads CASSFIGDTEAFF. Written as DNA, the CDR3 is TGTGCCAGCAGTTTTATAGGGGACACTGAAGCTTTCTTT. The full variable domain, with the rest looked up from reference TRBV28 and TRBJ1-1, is DVKVTQSSRYLVKRTGEKVFLECVQDMDHENMFWYRQDPGLGLRLIYFSYDVKMKEKGDIPEGYSVSREKKERFSLILESASTNQTSMYLCASSFIGDTEAFFGQGTRLTVV.

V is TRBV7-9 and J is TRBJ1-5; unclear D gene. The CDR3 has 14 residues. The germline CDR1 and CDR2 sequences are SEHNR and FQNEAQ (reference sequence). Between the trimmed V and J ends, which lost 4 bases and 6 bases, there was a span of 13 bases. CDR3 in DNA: TGTGCCAGCAGCTCGACTGGTCCCGGTCAGCCCCAGCATTTT. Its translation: CASSSTGPGQPQHF.

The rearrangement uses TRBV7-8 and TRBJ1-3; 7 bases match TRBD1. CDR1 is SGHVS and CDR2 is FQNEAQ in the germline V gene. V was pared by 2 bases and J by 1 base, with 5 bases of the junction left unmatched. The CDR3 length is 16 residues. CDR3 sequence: CASSLKGQFSGNTIYF. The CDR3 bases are TGTGCCAGCAGCTTAAAGGGACAGTTTTCTGGAAACACCATATATTTT. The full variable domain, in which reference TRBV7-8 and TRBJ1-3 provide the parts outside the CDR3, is GAGVSQSPRYKVAKRGQDVALRCDPISGHVSLFWYQQALGQGPEFLTYFQNEAQLDKSGLPSDRFFAERPEGSVSTLKIQRTQQEDSAVYLCASSLKGQFSGNTIYFGEGSWLTVV.

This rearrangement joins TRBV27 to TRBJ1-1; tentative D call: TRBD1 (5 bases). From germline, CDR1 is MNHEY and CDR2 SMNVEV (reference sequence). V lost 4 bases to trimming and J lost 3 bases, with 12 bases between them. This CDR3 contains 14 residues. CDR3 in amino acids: CASSSHGGDTEAFF. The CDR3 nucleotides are TGTGCCAGCAGTTCCCATGGGGGGGACACTGAAGCTTTCTTT.